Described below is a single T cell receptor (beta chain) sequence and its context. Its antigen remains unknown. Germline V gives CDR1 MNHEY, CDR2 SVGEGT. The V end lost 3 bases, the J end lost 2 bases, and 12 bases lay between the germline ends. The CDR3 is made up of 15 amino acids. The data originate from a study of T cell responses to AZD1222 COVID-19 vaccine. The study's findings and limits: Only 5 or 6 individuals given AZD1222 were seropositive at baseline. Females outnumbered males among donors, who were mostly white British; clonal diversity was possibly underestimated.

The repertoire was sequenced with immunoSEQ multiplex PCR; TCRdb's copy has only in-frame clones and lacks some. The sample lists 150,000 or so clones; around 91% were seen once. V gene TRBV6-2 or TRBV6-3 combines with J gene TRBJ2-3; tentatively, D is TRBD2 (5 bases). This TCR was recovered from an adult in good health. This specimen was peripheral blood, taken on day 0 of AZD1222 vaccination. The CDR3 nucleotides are TGTGCCAGCAGTTATGCGCTAGCAATCACAGATACGCAGTATTTT. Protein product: CASSYALAITDTQYF.